The 5 T cell receptor beta chains presented below share a single source sample, sequenced in a study of neoadjuvant nivolumab and ipilimumab in lung cancer. Here immunoSEQ multiplex PCR was the method, and the copy in TCRdb shows in-frame clones only, minus some. The data contain 6,000 to 8,500 clones, approximately 80% of them seen just once; the ten biggest clones take up 4.9%. The material was tumor tissue, obtained after neoadjuvant nivolumab, alone or with ipilimumab, at or shortly before surgery. The source is an adult with non-small cell lung cancer.

The chain joins TRBV5-1 to TRBJ1-1, with D uncertain. The CDR3 is 12 residues long. Germline assignment: CDR1 SGHRS and CDR2 YFSETQ. V lost 7 bases and J lost 1, with 8 bases in between. Here the CDR3 reads CASATENTEAFF. DNA for the CDR3: TGCGCCAGCGCCACAGAGAACACTGAAGCTTTCTTT. The variable domain in full, completed from reference TRBV5-1 and TRBJ1-1, reads KAGVTQTPRYLIKTRGQQVTLSCSPISGHRSVSWYQQTPGQGLQFLFEYFSETQRNKGNFPGRFSGRQFSNSRSEMNVSTLELGDSALYLCASATENTEAFFGQGTRLTVV.

With respect to this clone: This specimen includes other DNA sequences encoding the same CDR3. The rearrangement joins TRBV5-1 to TRBJ1-1, with D perhaps TRBD1 (6 bases). Germline CDR1 and CDR2: SGHRS and YFSETQ. V was pared by 5 bases and J by 1 base, with 12 bases between. The CDR3 loop spans 14 amino acids. The CDR3 nucleotides are TGCGCCAGCAGTAATGGACAGCCGAACACTGAAGCTTTCTTT. The encoded protein is CASSNGQPNTEAFF.

In its sample, this clone was seen a few times. This specimen includes other DNA sequences encoding the same CDR3. The rearrangement uses TRBV9 and TRBJ1-4; D uncertain. From germline, CDR1 is SGDLS and CDR2 YYNGEE. The CDR3 sequence is 14 residues long. V lost 0 bases and J lost 2, with 5 bases in between. CDR3 nucleotides: TGTGCCAGCAGCGTAGCGGGTACTAATGAAAAACTGTTTTTT. This encodes CASSVAGTNEKLFF.

On this clone: Different DNA sequences within this sample yield the same CDR3. The chain links TRBV7-2 to TRBJ2-7; 11 bases map to TRBD1. V lost 4 bases, J lost 4 bases, and 0 bases stayed unmatched. Germline V gives CDR1 SGHTA, CDR2 FQGNSA. The CDR3 spans 13 residues. CDR3 nucleotides: TGTGCCAGCAGCTGGGACAGGGGGTACGAGCAGTACTTC. Translated: CASSWDRGYEQYF.

This clone was seen a single time. The chain employs TRBV5-1 and TRBJ1-6; D is possibly TRBD1 (5 bases). Germline-derived CDR1 and CDR2 are SGHRS and YFSETQ. The CDR3 contains 14 residues. Trimming pared 4 bases from V and 8 bases from J, leaving 13 bases between. Here the CDR3 reads CASSKGPRDSPLHF. The CDR3, as DNA: TGCGCCAGCAGCAAGGGACCTCGGGATTCACCCCTCCACTTT.